The table lists the clone carrying this T cell receptor beta chain with a count of one. Trimming cost V 7 bases and J 0 bases; bases outside gene matches: 2. The CDR3 is 15 residues long. CDR1 and CDR2 (germline): LNHDA, SQIVND (reference sequence). The data were obtained in a study of blood T cell repertoires in COVID-19. The overall study: COVID-19 samples collected from the United States, Italy and Spain covered acute and convalescent phases.

As processed by the authors: Nucleated cell counts were estimated from reference gene primer amplification. TCRdb's table, derived via immunoSEQ multiplex PCR, lists solely in-frame clones and lacks some. V and J calls and clone size come straight from that table; D and trimming were deduced from the DNA. This table holds 120,000 or so clones, more than 60% found once. This sequence joins TRBV19 and TRBJ1-6, with 8 bases that match TRBD1. The sequence was obtained from a man between 65 and 85 years old with acute or convalescent COVID-19. The sample was peripheral blood. This CDR3 reads CASKDRASYNSPLHF. For the CDR3, the DNA is TGTGCCAGTAAGGACAGGGCCTCCTATAATTCACCCCTCCACTTT. Together with reference TRBV19 and TRBJ1-6, the CDR3 gives the full variable domain: DGGITQSPKYLFRKEGQNVTLSCEQNLNHDAMYWYRQDPGQGLRLIYYSQIVNDFQKGDIAEGYSVSREKKESFPLTVTSAQKNPTAFYLCASKDRASYNSPLHFGNGTRLTVT.